Shown below are 5 T cell receptor beta chains from a single sample sequenced in a study of radiation and T cells in renal cell carcinoma. Libraries were prepared by immunoSEQ multiplex PCR; TCRdb keeps only in-frame clonotypes and omits some of them. This table holds roughly 130,000 clones, around nine tenths found once. As for time point: blood 2 weeks post-SBRT. Treatment given: 15 Gy SBRT to primary tumor, nephrectomy 4 weeks later. The source material was blood, sampled from a patient whose treatment included radiotherapy and nephrectomy. Source of these receptors: a woman aged 70-85 years with renal cell carcinoma.

This chain connects TRBV7-9 to TRBJ1-1; 9 bases agree with TRBD1. V trimming: 3 bases; J trimming: 3 bases; junction bases outside the gene matches: 2. This CDR3 is 14 amino acids long. Germline V gives CDR1 SEHNR, CDR2 FQNEAQ (reference sequence). The CDR3 loop is CASSLRQGDTEAFF. The CDR3, as DNA: TGTGCCAGCAGCTTGAGACAGGGGGACACTGAAGCTTTCTTT.

The chain combines TRBV6-6 with TRBJ2-1; TRBD2 matches at 13 bases. V trimming: 6 bases; J trimming: 8 bases; junction bases outside the gene matches: 7. Looked up from germline, CDR1 is MNHNY and CDR2 is SVGAGI (reference sequence). The CDR3 is 15 amino acids. CDR3 amino acids: CASRDTSGGAYEQFF. The CDR3 DNA sequence: TGTGCCAGCAGGGATACTAGCGGGGGGGCATATGAGCAGTTCTTC.

The chain links TRBV19 to TRBJ1-3; no reliable D call. The CDR3 has 14 residues. V dropped 0 bases and J dropped 5 bases, with 8 bases sitting between them. CDR1 LNHDA and CDR2 SQIVND come from the germline V gene (reference sequence). CDR3 nucleotide sequence: TGTGCCAGTAGTATAGAAGGACGACGAAACACCATATATTTT. It codes for CASSIEGRRNTIYF.

The CDR3: CASSIAGTGGYATNEKLFF. CDR3 coding DNA: TGTGCCAGTAGTATAGCCGGGACAGGGGGCTATGCAACTAATGAAAAACTGTTTTTT. The genes are TRBV19 and TRBJ1-4; 12 bases align to TRBD1. The CDR3 extends over 19 amino acids. V dropped 1 base and J dropped 0; count of bases not matched to a gene: 6. Germline V gene data show CDR1 as LNHDA and CDR2 as SQIVND (reference sequence).

The rearrangement joins TRBV7-9 to TRBJ1-1; D is uncertain. The V and J ends lost 5 bases and 1 base respectively, with 8 bases between them. The CDR3 length is 13 residues. CDR1 and CDR2 from the germline V gene are SEHNR and FQNEAQ (reference sequence). The CDR3 DNA is TGTGCCAGCAGCGTGGGCCCGAACACTGAAGCTTTCTTT. Its translation is CASSVGPNTEAFF.